The table lists the clone carrying this T cell receptor (beta chain) with a few counts. The V gene's germline CDR1 is MDHEN and CDR2 SYDVKM. Trimming left V 8 bases short and J 0 bases short, with 26 bases between. CDR3 length equals 19 residues. This record belongs to a study of T-cell reconstitution after alpha-beta-depleted transplantation in children. Unique molecular identifiers tagged the TCRbeta library. One entry per CDR3 protein results from TCRdb running MiXCR on the PCR reads. The sample gives hundreds of thousands of distinct CDR3 sequences, roughly 8.2% of which show up once; just under 6.5% is in the top ten.

This clonotype was obtained from a male patient younger than 18 who had a stem cell transplant for acute lymphoblastic leukemia, so the T cells may come from the graft donor. The sample in question was PBMCs, mostly from graft donor cells, obtained 180 days after TCRalphabeta/CD19-depleted stem cell transplant. The rearrangement links TRBV28 to TRBJ1-5; TRBD1 is a possible D gene (5 bases). The CDR3 protein is CASPLFFTLDTYSNQPQHF. In DNA, the CDR3 is TGTGCCAGCCCCCTCTTTTTCACTCTGGACACATATAGCAATCAGCCCCAGCATTTT. Supplemented by reference TRBV28 and TRBJ1-5, the full variable domain reads DVKVTQSSRYLVKRTGEKVFLECVQDMDHENMFWYRQDPGLGLRLIYFSYDVKMKEKGDIPEGYSVSREKKERFSLILESASTNQTSMYLCASPLFFTLDTYSNQPQHFGDGTRLSIL.